What follows is one T cell receptor (beta chain) and its context. Trimming pared 3 bases from V and 4 bases from J, leaving 7 bases between. Looked up from germline, CDR1 is WSHSY and CDR2 is SAAADI. This CDR3 comprises 12 residues. This entry is derived from a study of CD8+ T cells in alopecia areata. Treatment defined: oral pan-JAK inhibitor, 5-10 mg twice daily. Lesional scalp tissue (obtained by punch biopsy) and peripheral blood were collected from alopecia areata patients. Following extraction, RNA underwent reverse transcription to cDNA, which served as the sequencing template. Only in-frame clones appear in the TCRdb table, and some are missing; sequencing was by immunoSEQ multiplex PCR. The sample lists a few thousand clones; roughly 61% were seen once.

Sample: skin, taken at approximately week 30, from a patient treated with tofacitinib. The chain links TRBV10-2 to TRBJ2-7; D remains ambiguous. The sequence was collected from a human donor with alopecia areata. The CDR3 coding sequence is TGCGCCAGCAGTGATACGGTTTACGAGCAGTACTTC. Translating gives CASSDTVYEQYF.